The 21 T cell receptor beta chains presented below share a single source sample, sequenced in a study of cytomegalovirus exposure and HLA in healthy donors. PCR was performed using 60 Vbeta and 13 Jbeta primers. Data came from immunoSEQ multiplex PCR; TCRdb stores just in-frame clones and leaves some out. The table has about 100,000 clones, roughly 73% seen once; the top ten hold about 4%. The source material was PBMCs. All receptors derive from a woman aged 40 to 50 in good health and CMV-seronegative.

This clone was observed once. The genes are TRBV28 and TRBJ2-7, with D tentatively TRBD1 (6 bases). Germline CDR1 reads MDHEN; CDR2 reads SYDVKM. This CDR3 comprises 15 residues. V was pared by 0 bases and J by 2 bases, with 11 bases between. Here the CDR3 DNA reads TGTGCCAGCAGTTTATGGGGAACAGGGACCTACGAGCAGTACTTC. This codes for CASSLWGTGTYEQYF.

This chain's CDR3 is CAWSPQGYEQYF. The CDR3 DNA reads as TGTGCCTGGAGTCCCCAGGGGTACGAGCAGTACTTC. J is TRBJ2-7 and V is TRBV30; D perhaps matches TRBD1 (6 bases). Trimming removed 2 bases at V and 4 bases at J, with 9 bases between. The CDR3 consists of 12 residues. CDR1 is GTSNPN and CDR2 is SVGIG in the germline V gene (reference sequence). Together with reference TRBV30 and TRBJ2-7, the CDR3 gives the full variable domain: SQTIHQWPATLVQPVGSPLSLECTVEGTSNPNLYWYRQAAGRGLQLLFYSVGIGQISSEVPQNLSASRPQDRQFILSSKKLLLSDSGFYLCAWSPQGYEQYFGPGTRLTVT.

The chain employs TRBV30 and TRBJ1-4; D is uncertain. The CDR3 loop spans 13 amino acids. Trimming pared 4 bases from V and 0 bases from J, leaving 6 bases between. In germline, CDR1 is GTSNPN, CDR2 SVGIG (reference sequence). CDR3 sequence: CAWNPATNEKLFF. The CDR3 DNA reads TGTGCCTGGAACCCGGCAACTAATGAAAAACTGTTTTTT.

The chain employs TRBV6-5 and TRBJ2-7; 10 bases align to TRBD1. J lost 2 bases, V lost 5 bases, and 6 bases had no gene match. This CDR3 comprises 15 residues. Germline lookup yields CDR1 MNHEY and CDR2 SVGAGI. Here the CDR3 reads CASSLDRGPTYEQYF. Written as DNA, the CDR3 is TGTGCCAGCAGTCTAGACAGGGGGCCTACCTACGAGCAGTACTTC.

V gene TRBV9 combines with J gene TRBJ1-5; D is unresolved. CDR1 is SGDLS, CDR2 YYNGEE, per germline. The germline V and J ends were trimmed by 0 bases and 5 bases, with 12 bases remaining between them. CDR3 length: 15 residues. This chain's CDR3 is CASSVDGRSDQPQHF. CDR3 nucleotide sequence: TGTGCCAGCAGCGTAGATGGCAGGTCGGATCAGCCCCAGCATTTT.

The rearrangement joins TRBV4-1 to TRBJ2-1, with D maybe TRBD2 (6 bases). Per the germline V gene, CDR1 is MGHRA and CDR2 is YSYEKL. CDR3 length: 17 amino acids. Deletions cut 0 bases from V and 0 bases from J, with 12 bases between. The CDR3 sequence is CASSQDRTGGSYNEQFF. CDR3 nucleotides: TGCGCCAGCAGCCAAGATAGGACCGGGGGCTCCTACAATGAGCAGTTCTTC.

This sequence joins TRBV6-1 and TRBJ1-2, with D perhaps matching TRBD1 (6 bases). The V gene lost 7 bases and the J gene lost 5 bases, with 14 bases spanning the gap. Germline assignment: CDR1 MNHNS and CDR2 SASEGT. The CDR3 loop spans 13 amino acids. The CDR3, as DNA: TGTGCCAGCATCACCGGACAGAGTTATGGCTACACCTTC. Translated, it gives CASITGQSYGYTF.

The CDR3 DNA is TGTGCCAGCAGCTTAACTAGCGGGGGGCCCAACGAGCAGTACTTC. Amino acid sequence: CASSLTSGGPNEQYF. This chain joins TRBV7-2 and TRBJ2-5; 12 positions match TRBD2. The DNA end lines up better with TRBJ2-7; the J call may be wrong. CDR3 length: 15 residues. Germline CDR1 is SGHTA and CDR2 is FQGNSA.

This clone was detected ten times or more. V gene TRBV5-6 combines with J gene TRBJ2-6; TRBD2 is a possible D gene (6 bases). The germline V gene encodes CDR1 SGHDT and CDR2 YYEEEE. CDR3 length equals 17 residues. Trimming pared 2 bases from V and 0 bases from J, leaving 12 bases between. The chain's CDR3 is CASSFSFGGSGANVLTF. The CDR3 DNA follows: TGTGCCAGCAGCTTCTCCTTCGGGGGCTCTGGGGCCAACGTCCTGACTTTC.

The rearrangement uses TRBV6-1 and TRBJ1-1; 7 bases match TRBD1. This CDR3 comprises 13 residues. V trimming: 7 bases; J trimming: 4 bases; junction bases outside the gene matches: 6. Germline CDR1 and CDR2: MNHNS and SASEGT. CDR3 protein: CASTGTATTEAFF. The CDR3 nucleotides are TGTGCCAGCACCGGGACAGCGACCACTGAAGCTTTCTTT.

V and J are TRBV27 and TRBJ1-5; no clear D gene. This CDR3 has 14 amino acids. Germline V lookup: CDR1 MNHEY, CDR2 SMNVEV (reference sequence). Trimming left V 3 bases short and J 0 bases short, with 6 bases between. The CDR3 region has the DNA TGTGCCAGCAGTTTCAGGAATAGCAATCAGCCCCAGCATTTT. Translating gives CASSFRNSNQPQHF.

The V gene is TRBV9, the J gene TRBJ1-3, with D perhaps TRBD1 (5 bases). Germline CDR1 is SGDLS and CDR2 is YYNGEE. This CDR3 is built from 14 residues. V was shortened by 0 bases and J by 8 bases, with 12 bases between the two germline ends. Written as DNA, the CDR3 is TGTGCCAGCAGCGTAGCAGGGACTAGGGACACCATATATTTT. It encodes CASSVAGTRDTIYF.

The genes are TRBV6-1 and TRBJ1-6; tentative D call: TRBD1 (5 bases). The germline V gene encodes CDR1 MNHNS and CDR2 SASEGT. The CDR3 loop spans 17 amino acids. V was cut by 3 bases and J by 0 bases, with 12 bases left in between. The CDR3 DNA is TGTGCCAGCAGTGAGGGACTTCCGAGCTCCTATAATTCACCCCTCCACTTT. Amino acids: CASSEGLPSSYNSPLHF.

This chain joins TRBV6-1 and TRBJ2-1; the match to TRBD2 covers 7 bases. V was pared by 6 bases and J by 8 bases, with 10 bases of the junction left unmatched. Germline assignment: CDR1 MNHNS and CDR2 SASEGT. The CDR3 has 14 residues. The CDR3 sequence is CASRGTLAVHEQFF. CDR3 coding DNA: TGTGCCAGCAGGGGAACTCTAGCGGTCCATGAGCAGTTCTTC.

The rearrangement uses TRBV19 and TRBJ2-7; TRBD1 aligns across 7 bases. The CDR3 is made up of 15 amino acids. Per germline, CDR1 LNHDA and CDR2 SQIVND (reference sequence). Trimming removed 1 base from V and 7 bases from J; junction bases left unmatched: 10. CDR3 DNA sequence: TGTGCCAGTAGTATAGGACAGGGCGGTACCTTGGAGCAGTACTTC. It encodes CASSIGQGGTLEQYF.

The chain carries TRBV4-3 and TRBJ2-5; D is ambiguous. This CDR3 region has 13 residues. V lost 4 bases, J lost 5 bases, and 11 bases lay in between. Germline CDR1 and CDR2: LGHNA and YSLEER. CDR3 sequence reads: CASSRLPGETQYF. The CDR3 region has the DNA TGCGCCAGCAGCCGCCTACCCGGGGAGACCCAGTACTTC.

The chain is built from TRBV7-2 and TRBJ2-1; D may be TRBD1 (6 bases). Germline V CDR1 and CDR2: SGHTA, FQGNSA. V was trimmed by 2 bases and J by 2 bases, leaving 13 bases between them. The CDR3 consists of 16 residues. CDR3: CASSLLETGPYNEQFF. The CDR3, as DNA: TGTGCCAGCAGCTTACTAGAAACAGGGCCCTACAATGAGCAGTTCTTC. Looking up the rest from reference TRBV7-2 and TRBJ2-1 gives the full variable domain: GAGVSQSPSNKVTEKGKDVELRCDPISGHTALYWYRQSLGQGLEFLIYFQGNSAPDKSGLPSDRFSAERTGGSVSTLTIQRTQQEDSAVYLCASSLLETGPYNEQFFGPGTRLTVL.

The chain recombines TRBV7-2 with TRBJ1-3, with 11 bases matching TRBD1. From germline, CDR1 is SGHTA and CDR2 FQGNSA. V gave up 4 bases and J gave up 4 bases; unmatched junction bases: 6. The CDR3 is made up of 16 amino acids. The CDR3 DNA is TGTGCCAGCAGCTCACTGGACAGGGGGCCAGGAAACACCATATATTTT. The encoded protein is CASSSLDRGPGNTIYF.

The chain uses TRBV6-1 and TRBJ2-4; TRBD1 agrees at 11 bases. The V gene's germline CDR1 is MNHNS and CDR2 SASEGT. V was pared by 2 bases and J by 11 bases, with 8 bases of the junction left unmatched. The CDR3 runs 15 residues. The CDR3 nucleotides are TGTGCCAGCAGTGAACCGGGACAGGGGGGCTGGGTTCAGTACTTC. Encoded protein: CASSEPGQGGWVQYF.

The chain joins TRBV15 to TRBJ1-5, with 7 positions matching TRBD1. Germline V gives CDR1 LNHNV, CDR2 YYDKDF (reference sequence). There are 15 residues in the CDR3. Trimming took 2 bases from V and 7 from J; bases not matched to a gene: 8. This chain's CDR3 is CATSRFTGVWQPQHF. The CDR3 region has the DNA TGTGCCACCAGCAGATTTACAGGGGTTTGGCAGCCCCAGCATTTT.

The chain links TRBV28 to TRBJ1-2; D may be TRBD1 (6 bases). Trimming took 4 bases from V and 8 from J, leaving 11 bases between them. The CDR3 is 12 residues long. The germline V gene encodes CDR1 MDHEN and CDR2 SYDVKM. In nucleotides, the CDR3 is TGTGCCAGCAGTTCCAACGACAGGGGCTACACCTTC. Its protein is CASSSNDRGYTF.